These 2 T cell receptor beta chains were all obtained from the same sample, sequenced in a study of monozygotic twins with inflammatory bowel disease (dated by TCRdb to about 2019). The method behind the library was 5' RACE. The instrument given in TCRdb is Illumina HiSeq 2500. Each CDR3 protein sequence appears as one entry after TCRdb reprocessed the reads, and no DNA is included. This sample's table contains more than 120,000 distinct CDR3 sequences. 2% to 3% of the sample lies in the top ten. The sequenced sample consisted of blood. These receptors came from a human donor with ulcerative colitis or Crohn's disease, or a healthy co-twin of an affected twin (not recorded which).

The chain has TRBV5-1 and TRBJ2-3; TCRdb names TRBD1, which stays unverified in the absence of DNA. This CDR3 comprises 14 residues. Germline V gene sequence: CDR1 SGHRS, CDR2 YFSETQ. The CDR3 is CASSQGPSTDTQYF.

This chain's CDR3 is CASSSRQGLTGELFF. The chain links TRBV5-1 to TRBJ2-2; TCRdb calls TRBD1, which cannot be checked without DNA. The CDR3 consists of 15 residues. Per the germline V gene, CDR1 is SGHRS and CDR2 is YFSETQ.